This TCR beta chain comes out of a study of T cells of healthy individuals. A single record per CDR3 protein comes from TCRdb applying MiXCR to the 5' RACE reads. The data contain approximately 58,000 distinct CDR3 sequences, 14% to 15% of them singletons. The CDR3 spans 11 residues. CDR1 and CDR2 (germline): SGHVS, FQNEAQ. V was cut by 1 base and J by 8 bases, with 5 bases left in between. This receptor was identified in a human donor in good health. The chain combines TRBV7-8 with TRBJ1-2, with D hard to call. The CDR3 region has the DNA TGTGCCAGCAGCTTAGTCGGCGGCTACACCTTC. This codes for CASSLVGGYTF.